The 27 T cell receptor beta chains in this list originate from one sample, sequenced in a study of T cells in localized non-small cell lung cancer. Measured with immunoSEQ multiplex PCR; TCRdb has only the in-frame clones, and not every one. In the table there are 20,000 to 25,000 clones, less than 95% of which are singletons. The input for sequencing was peripheral blood, taken before any cancer treatment. The receptor source for this set is a woman aged 40-69 years with stage I lung adenocarcinoma.

The chain recombines TRBV7-2 with TRBJ2-7; TRBD1 agrees at 9 bases. This CDR3 is built from 13 residues. CDR1 and CDR2 (germline): SGHTA, FQGNSA. V lost 7 bases to trimming and J lost 4 bases; unmatched junction nucleotides: 5. The CDR3 sequence is CASTPGQGYEQYF. CDR3 in DNA: TGTGCCAGCACCCCGGGACAGGGATACGAGCAGTACTTC.

The chain couples TRBV27 to TRBJ2-1; D ambiguous. Trimming took off 6 bases at V and 3 bases at J, with 9 bases between the two ends. Germline V gene lookup returns CDR1 MNHEY and CDR2 SMNVEV (reference sequence). This CDR3 region has 13 residues. This CDR3 is CASSLNYYNEQFF. The CDR3 nucleotides read TGTGCCAGCAGCCTCAACTACTACAATGAGCAGTTCTTC.

The chain combines TRBV4-3 with TRBJ2-7; TRBD1 matches 7 bases. The J segment lost 5 bases and the V segment lost 4 bases, leaving 11 bases of the junction unmatched. Per the germline V gene, CDR1 is LGHNA and CDR2 is YSLEER. The CDR3 has 15 residues. CDR3 residues: CASSRLGADRDEQYF. The CDR3 DNA sequence: TGCGCCAGCAGCCGCCTGGGGGCAGACAGGGACGAGCAGTACTTC.

The chain employs TRBV5-5 and TRBJ2-7, with unresolved D. The CDR3 length is 15 residues. V was trimmed by 2 bases and J by 4 bases, leaving 16 bases between them. Germline-derived CDR1 and CDR2 are SGHKS and YYEKEE (reference sequence). DNA of the CDR3: TGTGCCAGCAGCTTTTTGGTAACAGATTCTTACGAGCAGTACTTC. Translation gives CASSFLVTDSYEQYF.

This chain links TRBV6-5 with TRBJ2-5; 9 positions match TRBD1. The CDR3 is made up of 14 amino acids. V dropped 6 bases and J dropped 5; count of bases not matched to a gene: 7. Germline CDR1 reads MNHEY; CDR2 reads SVGAGI. CDR3 sequence (DNA): TGTGCCAGCAGAGAACAGGGGGCGCGGGAGACCCAGTACTTC. Its protein is CASREQGARETQYF.

The rearrangement joins TRBV2 to TRBJ2-1, with D unclear. This CDR3 spans 10 amino acids. Deletions cut 8 bases from V and 12 bases from J, with 11 bases between. Germline loops: CDR1 SNHLY, CDR2 FYNNEI. The CDR3 DNA follows: TGTGCCAGCGTCGCCTCCGTGCAGTTCTTC. It yields the protein CASVASVQFF.

The J gene is TRBJ1-4, the V gene TRBV28; unclear D gene. The CDR3 runs 13 residues. Germline CDR1 is MDHEN and CDR2 is SYDVKM. V was cut by 6 bases and J by 6 bases, with 11 bases left in between. The CDR3 spells CASSPWGDEKLFF. DNA of the CDR3: TGTGCCAGCAGCCCTTGGGGAGATGAAAAACTGTTTTTT.

This clone has a handful of counts. The chain uses TRBV9 and TRBJ2-7; 7 bases are a match to TRBD2. The CDR3 loop spans 14 amino acids. Looked up from germline, CDR1 is SGDLS and CDR2 is YYNGEE. The junction had 7 bases not matched to a gene; V was cut back by 1 base and J by 6 bases. The CDR3 spells CASSVMAGVGEQYF. In DNA, the CDR3 is TGTGCCAGCAGCGTAATGGCGGGAGTAGGCGAGCAGTACTTC.

This chain links TRBV28 with TRBJ2-5; no definite D call. With 0 bases removed from V and 0 bases from J, the gap between germline ends came to 11 bases. This CDR3 comprises 16 residues. CDR1 MDHEN and CDR2 SYDVKM come from the germline V gene. CDR3 sequence: CASSLWASTYQETQYF. Written as DNA, the CDR3 is TGTGCCAGCAGTTTATGGGCTTCCACGTACCAAGAGACCCAGTACTTC.

The chain has TRBV2 and TRBJ2-7; 7 bases map to TRBD2. Germline V CDR1 and CDR2: SNHLY, FYNNEI. V lost 4 bases, J lost 2 bases, and 8 bases stayed unmatched. The CDR3 consists of 15 residues. The CDR3 DNA reads as TGTGCCAGCAGTGTGGGAGGGCTGAGTACCTACGAGCAGTACTTC. It encodes CASSVGGLSTYEQYF.

This chain connects TRBV7-6 to TRBJ2-3; D might be TRBD2 (5 bases). The CDR3 is made up of 14 amino acids. With 2 bases removed from V and 1 base from J, the gap between germline ends came to 7 bases. The germline V gene encodes CDR1 SGHVS and CDR2 FNYEAQ. DNA for the CDR3: TGTGCCAGCAGCTTATCAGCGGGCACAGATACGCAGTATTTT. This sequence encodes CASSLSAGTDTQYF.

The chain employs TRBV9 and TRBJ2-1; D remains ambiguous. Trimming pared 1 base from V and 3 bases from J, leaving 11 bases between. CDR3 length: 15 amino acids. The germline V gene has CDR1 SGDLS and CDR2 YYNGEE. The DNA of the CDR3 is TGTGCCAGCAGCGTAATTGGGAACTTCTACAATGAGCAGTTCTTC. This gives the protein CASSVIGNFYNEQFF.

CDR3 DNA sequence: TGTGCCAGCAGCCTTTTTATCCCCAGCACTGAAGCTTTCTTT. Encoded protein: CASSLFIPSTEAFF. The chain couples TRBV7-2 to TRBJ1-1; D is undetermined. CDR1 is SGHTA and CDR2 is FQGNSA in the germline V gene. Trimming cost V 5 bases and J 4 bases, with 14 bases left between them. The CDR3 runs to 14 residues.

This clone has just one count. This chain joins TRBV5-1 and TRBJ2-2; 7 positions agree with TRBD2. Trimming cost V 3 bases and J 7 bases; bases outside gene matches: 12. CDR3 length equals 16 residues. Germline assignment: CDR1 SGHRS and CDR2 YFSETQ. The CDR3 sequence: CASSYLSGGGVGELFF. The CDR3 coding sequence is TGCGCCAGCAGCTACCTTTCGGGAGGAGGCGTCGGGGAGCTGTTTTTT.

The chain couples TRBV11-3 to TRBJ2-3; 9 bases fit TRBD2. Germline CDR1 SGHNT, CDR2 YENEEA. Germline trimming cut 6 bases from V and 4 bases from J; bases unmatched to any gene: 11. The length of the CDR3 is 16 residues. The CDR3 region is CASRSLSGRVSDTQYF. The CDR3 DNA sequence: TGTGCCAGCAGATCCCTTAGCGGGAGAGTATCAGATACGCAGTATTTT. Looking up the rest from reference TRBV11-3 and TRBJ2-3 gives the full variable domain: EAGVVQSPRYKIIEKKQPVAFWCNPISGHNTLYWYLQNLGQGPELLIRYENEEAVDDSQLPKDRFSAERLKGVDSTLKIQPAELGDSAVYLCASRSLSGRVSDTQYFGPGTRLTVL.

The rearrangement uses TRBV4-3 and TRBJ2-1; 10 nucleotides agree with TRBD2. CDR1 is LGHNA, CDR2 YSLEER, per germline. The CDR3 totals 17 residues. J was trimmed by 7 bases and V by 0 bases; bases with no gene match: 9. CDR3 DNA sequence: TGCGCCAGCAGCCAAGATGGACCTAGCGGGAGTCGGAATGAGCAGTTCTTC. Its protein product is CASSQDGPSGSRNEQFF.

The gene calls are TRBV7-3 and TRBJ2-1, with 7 positions matching TRBD2. Germline CDR1 SGHTA, CDR2 FQGTGA. The CDR3 extends over 15 amino acids. The V segment lost 5 bases and the J segment 0 bases; nucleotides outside the gene matches: 4. CDR3 nucleotide sequence: TGTGCCAGCAGCCTTTCGGGGGGCTCCTACAATGAGCAGTTCTTC. Protein: CASSLSGGSYNEQFF.

The V and J genes are TRBV25-1 and TRBJ2-2; the match to TRBD1 covers 8 bases. Germline loops: CDR1 MGHDK, CDR2 SYGVNS. The CDR3 is 15 amino acids. Losses at the gene ends were 6 bases for V and 3 bases for J; bases not matched to a gene: 6. CDR3 in DNA: TGTGCCAGCAGGTGGGGGACAGGCGACACCGGGGAGCTGTTTTTT. Residues: CASRWGTGDTGELFF.

The chain carries TRBV2 and TRBJ2-7; tentative D call: TRBD2 (6 bases). The V end lost 6 bases, the J end lost 2 bases, and 20 bases lay between the germline ends. The CDR3 runs 16 residues. CDR1 SNHLY and CDR2 FYNNEI come from the germline V gene. In nucleotides, the CDR3 is TGTGCCAGCAGGCCTGGCGGGGCCCAAGGGACCTACGAGCAGTACTTC. Translation gives CASRPGGAQGTYEQYF.

The chain recombines TRBV7-6 with TRBJ2-2, with unresolved D. The V gene lost 6 bases and the J gene lost 6 bases, with 5 bases spanning the gap. Germline V gene data show CDR1 as SGHVS and CDR2 as FNYEAQ. The CDR3 consists of 11 residues. CDR3 loop: CASSSPGELFF. The CDR3 DNA sequence: TGTGCCAGCAGTTCCCCCGGGGAGCTGTTTTTT.

The chain links TRBV6-6 to TRBJ2-4; 13 bases fit TRBD2. The CDR3 totals 14 residues. Trimming removed 8 bases from V and 4 bases from J; junction bases left unmatched: 2. Germline assignment: CDR1 MNHNY and CDR2 SVGAGI (reference sequence). CDR3: CASGTSGTKNIQYF. The CDR3 DNA follows: TGTGCCAGCGGGACTAGCGGGACAAAAAACATTCAGTACTTC.

The chain is built from TRBV15 and TRBJ2-1; 12 bases are shared with TRBD2. The ends lost 1 base at V and 12 bases at J; junction bases unmatched: 7. Germline values: CDR1 LNHNV, CDR2 YYDKDF (reference sequence). The CDR3 extends over 15 amino acids. The CDR3 here is CATSRGLAGDYAQFF. The DNA for the CDR3 is TGTGCCACCAGCAGAGGACTAGCGGGAGATTATGCGCAGTTCTTC. The variable domain in full, with the rest retrieved from reference TRBV15 and TRBJ2-1, is DAMVIQNPRYQVTQFGKPVTLSCSQTLNHNVMYWYQQKSSQAPKLLFHYYDKDFNNEADTPDNFQSRRPNTSFCFLDIRSPGLGDTAMYLCATSRGLAGDYAQFFGPGTRLTVL.

With regard to this clone: The same CDR3 arises from other DNA sequences in this sample as well. The chain recombines TRBV28 with TRBJ2-7; D is unresolved. Germline loops: CDR1 MDHEN, CDR2 SYDVKM. The CDR3 spans 11 residues. V lost 4 bases to trimming and J lost 3 bases, with 4 bases between them. The DNA of the CDR3 is TGTGCCAGCAGTTGGGGCTACGAGCAGTACTTC. Encoded protein: CASSWGYEQYF.

The V and J genes are TRBV4-1 and TRBJ1-2; 10 bases agree with TRBD1. With V trimmed by 3 bases and J by 2 bases, 6 bases remained unmatched. Germline V CDR1 and CDR2: MGHRA, YSYEKL. This CDR3 comprises 16 residues. This chain's CDR3 is CASSHRDRGQNYGYTF. Here the CDR3 DNA reads TGCGCCAGCAGCCATCGGGACAGGGGACAAAACTATGGCTACACCTTC.

The rearrangement joins TRBV20-1 to TRBJ2-7; D unclear. Germline V gene data show CDR1 as DFQATT and CDR2 as SNEGSKA (reference sequence). The CDR3 sequence is 10 residues long. Trimming shortened V by 3 bases and J by 1 base, and 1 base separated the two germline ends. CDR3 residues: CSARSYEQYF. In nucleotides, the CDR3 is TGCAGTGCTAGGTCCTACGAGCAGTACTTC.

The J gene is TRBJ2-3, the V gene TRBV10-1; D is perhaps TRBD2 (6 bases). V was clipped by 10 bases and J by 0 bases, with 14 bases between them. CDR3 length: 14 residues. Germline values: CDR1 WNHNN, CDR2 SYGVQD (reference sequence). CDR3 in amino acids: CATSSVASTDTQYF. DNA for the CDR3: TGCGCCACCTCTAGCGTCGCTAGCACAGATACGCAGTATTTT.

The V and J genes are TRBV21-1 and TRBJ1-4; the D call of TRBD1 is as the table states it, not checked on the DNA. TRBV21-1 is flagged as a pseudogene. The CDR3 runs to 14 residues. The CDR3 reads CASSGDRVKKKLFF. CDR3 bases: TGTGCCAGCAGTGGAGACAGGGTCAAAAAAAAACTGTTTTTT.